The clone carrying this TCR beta chain was seen a single time. Its antigen is unknown. Over several immunoSEQ plates, each subset's genomic DNA was distributed in even portions. Spread over ten immunoSEQ deep assay plates, unsorted PBMC DNA underwent sequencing. How the authors handled the data: Filtering differed since immunoSEQ provided only junctions, with no quality scores. Repertoires were generated with immunoSEQ multiplex PCR, while TCRdb's copy carries only in-frame clones and drops some. V and J calls and clone size are as listed in that table; D and trimming were resolved from the DNA. The sample lists hundreds of thousands of clones, around 78% seen once, with 12% in the top ten. The data are from a study of shared clonotypes between healthy human individuals. Study-wide findings and caveats: An expected dependence of interdonor clonotype sharing on sequencing depth was noted.

Germline V gene lookup returns CDR1 SGHTA and CDR2 FQGNSA. CDR3 length: 16 residues. Trimming cost V 3 bases and J 3 bases; bases outside gene matches: 7. The rearrangement joins TRBV7-2 to TRBJ2-3; 9 nucleotides line up with TRBD2. This TCR was sampled from a woman aged 40 to 49 in good health. Some clones in this sample may be carry-over from other donors' samples. The sample comprised PBMCs. CDR3 DNA sequence: TGTGCCAGCAGCTTTAGCGGGAGTCTTGGAACAGATACGCAGTATTTT. It is translated as CASSFSGSLGTDTQYF.